This is a list of T cell receptor beta chains from one sample in a study of T cell repertoires in cytomegalovirus infection. TCRdb passed the reads through MiXCR, listing each CDR3 protein once. The table shows 150,000 to 200,000 distinct CDR3 sequences, with over 13% occurring only once. Material: PBMCs. The receptors were sampled from a human donor in good health (CMV status not recorded). Some clones in this sample may be carry-over from other donors' samples. CDR3s include the opening cysteine and the closing phenylalanine or tryptophan. The D gene is left open where the match is weak. Clone size is given for some rows only: seen once, a few or many times, or a class if the clone is expanded.

j_call d_call clone_size v_call cdr3_length cdr3_aa cdr3_nt
TRBJ2-1 TRBD2 many TRBV19 13 CASGVGGVGEQFF TGTGCCAGTGGGGTCGGGGGGGTCGGTGAGCAGTTCTTC
TRBJ1-2 - - TRBV28 13 CASRGLPGYGYTF TGTGCCAGCAGGGGACTCCCGGGCTATGGCTACACCTTC
TRBJ1-4 - many TRBV2 15 CASSEVYRVSEKLFF TGTGCCAGCAGTGAAGTTTACAGGGTTTCTGAAAAACTGTTTTTT
TRBJ2-5 - few TRBV3-1 13 CASSHGREETQYF TGTGCCAGCAGCCATGGGCGGGAAGAGACCCAGTACTTC
TRBJ2-1 TRBD2 few TRBV5-1 14 CASSPGTRGNEQFF TGCGCCAGCAGCCCCGGGACTAGAGGCAATGAGCAGTTCTTC
TRBJ2-2 - few TRBV20-1 15 CSARGLGTNTGELFF TGCAGTGCTAGGGGACTGGGGACGAACACCGGGGAGCTGTTTTTT
TRBJ2-1 - - TRBV24-1 13 CATSDSVGNEQFF TGTGCCACCAGTGATTCGGTCGGAAATGAGCAGTTCTTC
TRBJ2-1 - - TRBV12-5 13 CASALDGPGEQFF TGTGCTAGTGCCCTAGACGGCCCCGGGGAGCAGTTCTTC
TRBJ1-5 - - TRBV2 15 CASRRNRDAKQPQHF TGTGCCAGCAGAAGGAACAGGGACGCGAAGCAGCCCCAGCATTTT
TRBJ2-3 TRBD2 many TRBV7-2 16 CASSSASGGGTDTQYF TGTGCCAGCAGCTCTGCTAGCGGGGGGGGCACAGATACGCAGTATTTT
TRBJ2-4 - many TRBV12-3/TRBV12-4 16 CASSLRAGLSQNIQYF TGTGCCAGCAGTTTGAGGGCAGGTCTAAGCCAAAACATTCAGTACTTC
TRBJ2-7 - many TRBV11-2 14 CASTFSSKTYEQYF TGTGCCAGCACCTTTTCCTCAAAGACCTACGAGCAGTACTTC
TRBJ1-1 - few TRBV15 16 CATSSPEATGPGEAFF TGTGCCACCAGCAGTCCGGAAGCTACAGGCCCGGGTGAAGCTTTCTTT
TRBJ2-7 TRBD1 - TRBV6-8 17 CASSYYGQGAKIPEQYF TGTGCCAGCAGTTACTACGGACAGGGGGCGAAGATCCCCGAGCAGTACTTC
TRBJ2-1 TRBD2 many TRBV7-2 15 CASSSLAGGLHEQFF TGTGCCAGCAGTTCCCTAGCGGGGGGGCTGCATGAGCAGTTCTTC
TRBJ1-4 - many TRBV7-2 13 CASSTPFYEKLFF TGTGCCAGCAGCACCCCTTTTTACGAAAAACTGTTTTTT
TRBJ2-1 TRBD2 - TRBV6-2/TRBV6-3 15 CASSTLAPPRNEQFF TGTGCCAGCAGTACACTAGCGCCTCCGAGGAATGAGCAGTTCTTC
TRBJ1-5 TRBD1 few TRBV28 15 CASSARQGQNQPQHF TGTGCCAGCAGTGCCCGACAGGGACAAAACCAGCCCCAGCATTTT
TRBJ2-7 - many TRBV7-2 19 CASSLARAGGDLMLYEQYF TGTGCCAGCAGCTTAGCCAGGGCAGGTGGGGACCTCATGCTCTACGAGCAGTACTTC
TRBJ1-6 - many TRBV7-2 15 CASSSQQGRGSPLHF TGTGCCAGCAGCTCCCAACAGGGTCGAGGATCACCCCTCCACTTT
TRBJ2-5 - many TRBV19 18 CASSIKEAGLHLKETQYF TGTGCCAGTAGTATAAAGGAGGCCGGACTACACCTAAAAGAGACCCAGTACTTC
TRBJ2-1 TRBD2 many TRBV12-3/TRBV12-4 15 CASSLLAGGHNEQFF TGTGCCAGCAGCCTACTAGCGGGAGGCCACAATGAGCAGTTCTTC
TRBJ1-5 - few TRBV4-1 19 CASSQDPKKGGFWNQPQHF TGCGCCAGCAGCCAAGACCCTAAGAAAGGGGGGTTCTGGAATCAGCCCCAGCATTTT
TRBJ2-7 TRBD2 - TRBV6-5 16 CDSSYSGLAPSREQYF TGTGACAGCAGTTACTCAGGACTAGCCCCTTCCAGGGAGCAGTACTTC
TRBJ1-6 TRBD1 - TRBV6-8 15 CASSPRQGSGSTLHF TGTGCCAGCAGTCCACGACAGGGTAGTGGATCAACCCTCCACTTT
TRBJ2-5 TRBD2 - TRBV15 15 CATSRGRTSRETQYF TGTGCCACCAGCAGGGGTCGGACTAGCCGGGAGACCCAGTACTTC
TRBJ1-2 TRBD1 many TRBV7-8 14 CASSRAGTAYGYTF TGTGCCAGCAGTCGCGCCGGGACAGCCTATGGCTACACCTTC
TRBJ1-6 - - TRBV15 16 CATSRDDKQTGSPLHF TGTGCCACCAGCAGAGATGACAAGCAAACCGGGTCACCCCTCCACTTT
TRBJ2-7 - many TRBV6-2/TRBV6-3 15 CASTLRGLSSYEQYF TGTGCCAGCACCCTCCGGGGACTGAGCTCCTACGAGCAGTACTTC
TRBJ2-7 - many TRBV28 12 CASSLRGFEQYF TGTGCCAGCAGCCTCCGGGGCTTCGAGCAGTACTTC
TRBJ2-5 - many TRBV7-2 13 CASSLSIQETQYF TGTGCCAGCAGCTTAAGCATCCAAGAGACCCAGTACTTC
TRBJ2-1 - - TRBV28 14 CASSQGSSYNEQFF TGTGCCAGCAGCCAGGGGAGCTCCTACAATGAGCAGTTCTTC
TRBJ1-1 TRBD1 few TRBV29-1 14 CSGRTGGEGTEAFF TGCAGCGGAAGGACAGGGGGAGAAGGAACTGAAGCTTTCTTT
TRBJ2-5 - - TRBV20-1 14 CSATAILLGETQYF TGCAGTGCTACCGCAATCCTTCTTGGAGAGACCCAGTACTTC
TRBJ2-1 - - TRBV29-1 13 CSVAGTSNNEQFF TGCAGCGTCGCCGGGACCTCCAACAATGAGCAGTTCTTC
TRBJ2-7 TRBD1 - TRBV5-4 15 CASSSTRQGVGEQYF TGTGCCAGCAGCTCCACCCGACAGGGAGTTGGCGAGCAGTACTTC
TRBJ1-1 - - TRBV2 13 CASSEAVGTEAFF TGTGCCAGCAGTGAAGCTGTAGGGACTGAAGCTTTCTTT
TRBJ2-1 - - TRBV6-2/TRBV6-3 13 CASRHQPYNEQFF TGTGCCAGCAGACACCAACCCTACAATGAGCAGTTCTTC
TRBJ1-3 - few TRBV4-2 14 CASSIGLFGNTIYF TGTGCCAGCAGCATTGGGCTCTTTGGAAACACCATATATTTT
TRBJ2-7 TRBD2 - TRBV7-6 16 CASSPPGPSGAYEQYF TGTGCCAGCAGCCCACCAGGGCCTAGCGGGGCCTACGAGCAGTACTTC
TRBJ2-5 TRBD2 many TRBV7-3 16 CASSLFSGLPLETQYF TGTGCCAGCAGCTTATTCTCGGGACTACCGCTAGAGACCCAGTACTTC
TRBJ2-1 - - TRBV10-3 14 CATYPGDGYNEQFF TGTGCCACCTACCCCGGGGACGGATACAATGAGCAGTTCTTC
TRBJ2-1 - - TRBV5-6 15 CASSYDGGSYNEQFF TGTGCCAGCAGCTACGACGGGGGCTCCTACAATGAGCAGTTCTTC
TRBJ1-2 TRBD1 few TRBV27 14 CASSQGAGGSGYTF TGTGCCAGCAGCCAAGGGGCAGGGGGAAGTGGCTACACCTTC
TRBJ1-1 - many TRBV7-2 11 CASSSLIEAFF TGTGCCAGCAGCTCCCTAATTGAAGCTTTCTTT
TRBJ2-1 TRBD2 - TRBV12-3/TRBV12-4 18 CASSLALGAGGSPDEQFF TGTGCCAGCAGTTTAGCGCTAGGGGCGGGAGGGTCCCCCGATGAGCAGTTCTTC
TRBJ2-7 TRBD1 few TRBV7-4 15 CASSPGQGAYYEQYF TGTGCCAGCAGCCCGGGACAGGGGGCCTATTACGAGCAGTACTTC
TRBJ2-5 - - TRBV29-1 17 CSVVPSRRGIRQETQYF TGCAGCGTTGTTCCGTCTCGCCGGGGTATTCGTCAAGAGACCCAGTACTTC
TRBJ2-3 - few TRBV5-1 15 CASSDSGAGTDTQYF TGCGCCAGCAGCGACTCGGGGGCCGGCACAGATACGCAGTATTTT
TRBJ2-3 TRBD2 many TRBV7-3 16 CASSYGLAGGRDTQYF TGTGCCAGCAGCTACGGACTAGCGGGGGGGAGGGATACGCAGTATTTT
TRBJ1-5 TRBD1 many TRBV28 15 CASTADRGGRQPQHF TGTGCCAGCACCGCTGACAGGGGAGGTCGTCAGCCCCAGCATTTT
TRBJ2-3 TRBD2 few TRBV5-1 15 CASSLRGTSTDTQYF TGCGCCAGCAGCCTGCGGGGGACTAGCACAGATACGCAGTATTTT
TRBJ2-7 - many TRBV7-6 13 CASSLAGAYEQYF TGTGCCAGCAGCTTAGCGGGGGCATACGAGCAGTACTTC
TRBJ2-2 TRBD2 many TRBV28 15 CAGNSGTSVAGELFF TGTGCCGGTAACTCCGGGACTAGCGTGGCCGGGGAGCTGTTTTTT
TRBJ2-2 - - TRBV25-1 12 CASSESREELFF TGTGCCAGCAGTGAGTCCAGGGAGGAGCTGTTTTTT